A single sample is the source of the 18 T cell receptor beta chains below, sequenced in a study of cytomegalovirus exposure and HLA in healthy donors. The PCR was carried out with 60 Vbeta primers and 13 Jbeta primers. TCRdb's table, derived via immunoSEQ multiplex PCR, lists solely in-frame clones and lacks some. The sample records 210,000 or so clones, 80% to 85% being singletons. The sample consisted of PBMCs. The receptors come from a boy between 2 and 10 years old in good health and CMV-seronegative.

This clone is a singleton in its sample. The V gene is TRBV19, the J gene TRBJ2-1, with 11 bases identical to TRBD2. The V gene end was trimmed by 1 base and the J gene end by 3 bases; junction bases not matched to a gene: 5. Germline lookup yields CDR1 LNHDA and CDR2 SQIVND (reference sequence). CDR3 length: 17 residues. The CDR3 spells CASSIAQTSGDYNEQFF. CDR3 nucleotide sequence: TGTGCCAGTAGTATAGCCCAGACTAGCGGGGACTACAATGAGCAGTTCTTC.

The gene calls are TRBV6-1 and TRBJ2-1; a possible D gene is TRBD2 (7 bases). Trimming removed 4 bases at V and 2 bases at J, with 12 bases between. CDR3 size: 15 residues. Per the germline V gene, CDR1 is MNHNS and CDR2 is SASEGT. The CDR3 reads CASSVGGGPYNEQFF. CDR3 DNA sequence: TGTGCCAGCAGTGTTGGGGGGGGCCCCTACAATGAGCAGTTCTTC.

The rearrangement joins TRBV15 to TRBJ2-7; 7 bases line up with TRBD1. CDR3 length: 12 residues. With V trimmed by 4 bases and J by 3 bases, 0 bases remained unmatched. Germline V gene sequence: CDR1 LNHNV, CDR2 YYDKDF (reference sequence). Here the CDR3 DNA reads TGTGCCACCAGCACAGGGGGCTACGAGCAGTACTTC. This translates into CATSTGGYEQYF.

The V and J genes are TRBV30 and TRBJ2-3; 9 bases fit TRBD2. Germline V gene lookup returns CDR1 GTSNPN and CDR2 SVGIG (reference sequence). V lost 0 bases to trimming and J lost 4 bases; unmatched junction nucleotides: 5. The CDR3 runs 15 residues. The CDR3 DNA reads TGTGCCTGGAGTGTATTGCGGGAGGGGGCAGATACGCAGTATTTT. It yields the protein CAWSVLREGADTQYF.

V is TRBV27 and J is TRBJ2-5, with 7 bases matching TRBD1. Gene TRBJ2-7 matches the end of the DNA better, so the J call may be wrong. The CDR3 is 14 residues long. Germline values: CDR1 MNHEY, CDR2 SMNVEV (reference sequence). The chain's CDR3 is CASSLDRATYEQYF. For the CDR3, the DNA is TGTGCCAGCAGTTTAGACAGGGCTACGTACGAGCAGTACTTC.

The chain uses TRBV6-1 and TRBJ1-2; 9 positions agree with TRBD1. This CDR3 is built from 15 residues. CDR1 and CDR2 (germline): MNHNS, SASEGT. The V gene end was trimmed by 4 bases and the J gene end by 4 bases; junction bases not matched to a gene: 7. The CDR3 protein is CASSVEGQGFYGYTF. In DNA, the CDR3 is TGTGCCAGCAGTGTCGAGGGACAGGGTTTCTATGGCTACACCTTC.

The CDR3 spells CATSREIPGQDDEQYF. The CDR3 bases are TGTGCCACCAGCAGAGAAATACCGGGACAGGACGACGAGCAGTACTTC. This chain connects TRBV15 to TRBJ2-5; 8 bases map to TRBD1. The DNA end is more similar to TRBJ2-7, so the J call may be wrong. Germline V gene data show CDR1 as LNHNV and CDR2 as YYDKDF (reference sequence). This CDR3 region has 16 residues.

This clone turned up a few times. The rearrangement joins TRBV6-1 to TRBJ1-2; 10 positions match TRBD1. The CDR3 consists of 18 residues. Germline loops: CDR1 MNHNS, CDR2 SASEGT. Unmatched junction bases numbered 13, after V lost 2 bases and J lost 4 bases. The CDR3 nucleotides read TGTGCCAGCAGTGAAATACGGGACAGGGGCCGTTATCCCTATGGCTACACCTTC. Its protein is CASSEIRDRGRYPYGYTF.

The gene calls are TRBV7-3 and TRBJ2-3; TRBD2 aligns across 8 bases. CDR3 size: 16 residues. J was trimmed by 3 bases and V by 5 bases; bases with no gene match: 10. Per the germline V gene, CDR1 is SGHTA and CDR2 is FQGTGA. This chain's CDR3 is CASSTASGGATDTQYF. Written as DNA, the CDR3 is TGTGCCAGCAGCACAGCTTCCGGGGGGGCGACAGATACGCAGTATTTT.

The chain uses TRBV30 and TRBJ1-2; 8 bases are shared with TRBD1. Germline CDR1 and CDR2: GTSNPN and SVGIG (reference sequence). This CDR3 is 13 amino acids long. DNA of the CDR3: TGTGCTCACAAGATGGGACAGGTCTATGGCTACACCTTC. Translating gives CAHKMGQVYGYTF. Combining the CDR3 with reference TRBV30 and TRBJ1-2 gives the whole variable domain SQTIHQWPATLVQPVGSPLSLECTVEGTSNPNLYWYRQAAGRGLQLLFYSVGIGQISSEVPQNLSASRPQDRQFILSSKKLLLSDSGFYLCAHKMGQVYGYTFGSGTRLTVV.

In its sample, this clone was seen once. This chain joins TRBV7-3 and TRBJ2-7; maybe TRBD1 (5 bases). This CDR3 has 14 amino acids. With 5 bases removed from V and 5 bases from J, the gap between germline ends came to 16 bases. CDR1 and CDR2 from the germline V gene are SGHTA and FQGTGA. The CDR3 DNA reads as TGTGCCAGCAGCCCAAACCCCGACAGTAACGAGCAGTACTTC. It specifies CASSPNPDSNEQYF.

The V and J genes are TRBV30 and TRBJ2-3, with 10 positions matching TRBD2. In germline, CDR1 is GTSNPN, CDR2 SVGIG (reference sequence). The CDR3 extends over 14 amino acids. The J segment lost 2 bases and the V segment lost 4 bases, leaving 3 bases of the junction unmatched. In DNA, the CDR3 is TGTGCCTGGATACTAGCGGGACTCACAGATACGCAGTATTTT. Translated, it gives CAWILAGLTDTQYF.

J is TRBJ2-5 and V is TRBV19; D possibly corresponds to TRBD2 (5 bases). With 5 bases removed from V and 0 bases from J, the gap between germline ends came to 7 bases. This CDR3 contains 13 residues. Looked up from germline, CDR1 is LNHDA and CDR2 is SQIVND (reference sequence). The CDR3 region has the DNA TGTGCCAGTAGTCGGGATTACCAAGAGACCCAGTACTTC. It encodes CASSRDYQETQYF.

The chain has TRBV5-8 and TRBJ1-3; D may be TRBD1 (5 bases). The CDR3 is 14 amino acids. V was pared by 1 base and J by 1 base, with 6 bases between. Germline V lookup: CDR1 SGHTS, CDR2 YDEGEE. The CDR3 DNA follows: TGTGCCAGCAGCTTGCCAGGGTCTGGAAACACCATATATTTT. Translating it yields CASSLPGSGNTIYF.

The chain employs TRBV5-8 and TRBJ1-1, with a possible D match to TRBD1 (5 bases). The CDR3 consists of 14 residues. Trimming shortened V by 2 bases and J by 4 bases, and 12 bases separated the two germline ends. Germline lookup yields CDR1 SGHTS and CDR2 YDEGEE. CDR3 DNA: TGTGCCAGCAGCTTTGGGACCGGGGGCACTGAAGCTTTCTTT. This sequence encodes CASSFGTGGTEAFF.

This chain connects TRBV13 to TRBJ2-7, with D maybe TRBD2 (5 bases). V dropped 4 bases and J dropped 2 bases, with 12 bases sitting between them. CDR3 size: 14 residues. Per germline, CDR1 PRHDT and CDR2 FYEKMQ (reference sequence). The CDR3 nucleotides read TGTGCCAGCAGCTCCGCGGGCCTGGCCTACGAGCAGTACTTC. It is translated as CASSSAGLAYEQYF.

This sequence joins TRBV21-1 and TRBJ1-2; the table's D call, TRBD1, has no DNA check behind it. TRBV21-1 is an annotated pseudogene. The CDR3 is made up of 18 amino acids. CDR3 sequence: CASSKGGTALRSRYGYTF. The DNA for the CDR3 is TGTGCCAGCAGCAAAGGGGGGACAGCGCTACGGAGTAGGTATGGCTACACCTTC.

This chain connects TRBV25-1 to TRBJ2-7; 12 bases match TRBD1. V lost 4 bases to trimming and J lost 3 bases; unmatched junction nucleotides: 4. This CDR3 is 15 amino acids long. From germline, CDR1 is MGHDK and CDR2 SYGVNS. CDR3 nucleotides: TGTGCCAGCAGTGCCGGGACAGGGGGCGGCTACGAGCAGTACTTC. Amino acids: CASSAGTGGGYEQYF.